Sequencing of this T cell receptor (beta chain) was carried out in a study of human T cells and chemical hapten exposure. Study-level findings and limits: Donors had alopecia, so their immune response may differ from healthy people's.

About this clonotype: Its specificity is unknown.

In the study's own analysis: Per-sample TCR counts ranged from about 20,000 to 700,000, median roughly 96,000. MiXCR, applied by TCRdb to the RACE reads, yields one record per CDR3 protein. The V and J calls, along with clone size, are taken from TCRdb and not from the paper's own processing. Of under 120,000 distinct CDR3 sequences in the sample, 9.5% to 11% were seen once. Time point given: patch test 1, 2 weeks after DPC sensitization. This sample's treatment: therapeutic diphenylcyclopropenone sensitization with weekly scalp DPC. The clonotype comes from a middle-aged woman with alopecia areata. Some clones in this sample may be carry-over from other donors' samples. Sample: whole blood, taken in connection with sensitization to the hapten diphenylcyclopropenone (DPC).

CDR3 loop: CASSNRDRGSYEQYF. DNA of the CDR3: TGTGCCAGCAGTAACCGGGACAGGGGGTCCTACGAGCAGTACTTC. The chain has TRBV6-2 or TRBV6-3 and TRBJ2-7; TRBD1 aligns across 11 bases. Germline CDR1 MNHEY, CDR2 SVGEGT. The CDR3 is 15 residues long. J lost 1 base, V lost 5 bases, and 4 bases had no gene match.